This T cell receptor beta chain derives from a study of cytomegalovirus exposure and HLA in healthy donors. Study information: A previous analysis identified 117 million unique TCR beta sequences derived from about 180 million T cells.

Turning to this clone: Its antigen remains unknown.

From germline, CDR1 is SNHLY and CDR2 FYNNEI. This CDR3 is 13 amino acids long. V was shortened by 8 bases and J by 5 bases, with 15 bases between the two germline ends. Study observations and caveats: Exclusion as indistinguishable affected some V segments, including TRBV6-2 and TRBV6-3. Specificity for CMV antigens was confirmed in vitro for a few of the CMV-associated chains. Later work found most CMV-associated TCR beta chains apparently HLA-restricted.

Primers: 60 Vbeta forward and 13 Jbeta reverse. Sequencing used immunoSEQ multiplex PCR; TCRdb keeps in-frame clones, though not all of them. Of under 170,000 clones detected, approximately 60% appear once; the ten largest clones hold around 7.1%. This sequence joins TRBV2 and TRBJ2-5; tentatively, D is TRBD1 (7 bases). The receptor was derived from an older woman in good health and CMV-seropositive. The sequencing sample was made of PBMCs. The CDR3 region is CASRQGGWETQYF. The CDR3 bases are TGTGCCAGCCGACAGGGAGGATGGGAGACCCAGTACTTC.